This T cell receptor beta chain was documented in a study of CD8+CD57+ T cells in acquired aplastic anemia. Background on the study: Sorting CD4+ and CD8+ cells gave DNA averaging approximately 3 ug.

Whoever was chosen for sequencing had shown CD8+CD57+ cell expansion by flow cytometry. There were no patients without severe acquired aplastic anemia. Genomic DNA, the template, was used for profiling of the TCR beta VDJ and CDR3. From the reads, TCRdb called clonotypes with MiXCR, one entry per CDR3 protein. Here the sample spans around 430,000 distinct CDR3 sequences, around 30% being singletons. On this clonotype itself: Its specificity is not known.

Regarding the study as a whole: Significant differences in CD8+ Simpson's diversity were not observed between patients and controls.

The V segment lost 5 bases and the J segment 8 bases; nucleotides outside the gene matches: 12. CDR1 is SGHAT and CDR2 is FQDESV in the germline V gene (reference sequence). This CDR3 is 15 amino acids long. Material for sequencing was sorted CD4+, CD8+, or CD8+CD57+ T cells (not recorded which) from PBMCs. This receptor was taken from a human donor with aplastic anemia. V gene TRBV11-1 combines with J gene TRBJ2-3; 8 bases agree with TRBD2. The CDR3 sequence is CASSQASGPPFTQYF. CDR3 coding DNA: TGTGCCAGCAGCCAGGCTAGCGGGCCTCCCTTTACGCAGTATTTT.